The rows below give T cell receptor beta chains drawn from one sample of a study of T-cell reconstitution after alpha-beta-depleted transplantation in children. Via MiXCR, TCRdb re-called the PCR reads, giving one row per CDR3 protein. The table has roughly 120,000 distinct CDR3 sequences, around 23% seen once; the top ten hold over 9.5%. The specimen comprised PBMCs, mostly from graft donor cells, sampled 180 days after TCRalphabeta/CD19-depleted stem cell transplant. These receptors all stem from a male patient aged 2-9 years who had a stem cell transplant for chronic granulomatous disease, so the T cells may come from the graft donor. CDR3s include the opening cysteine and the closing phenylalanine or tryptophan.

CDR3 | J | V
CASSHLGQGSSGANVLTF | TRBJ2-6 | TRBV5-1
CASSLKQGVTNEKLFF | TRBJ1-4 | TRBV5-1
CASTSVPRAENTGELFF | TRBJ2-2 | TRBV5-5
CASSFSPSGNTGELFF | TRBJ2-2 | TRBV12-3/TRBV12-4
CASNQIAGGIEQFF | TRBJ2-1 | TRBV19
CAIRGTGQDTQYF | TRBJ2-3 | TRBV10-3
CASSPWGDLETQYF | TRBJ2-5 | TRBV14
CASSVVKVERGGSYEQYF | TRBJ2-7 | TRBV6-1
CASSPSLGGQGKRDF | TRBJ2-5 | TRBV6-2/TRBV6-3
CASSLKENSPLHF | TRBJ1-6 | TRBV5-1
CASRSTGTQYF | TRBJ2-5 | TRBV3-1
CASRLQGATNEKLFF | TRBJ1-4 | TRBV6-2/TRBV6-3
CASLRGQGDTEAFF | TRBJ1-1 | TRBV5-6
CASSQALHWAGVNTGELFF | TRBJ2-2 | TRBV4-2
CASSYGTGELFF | TRBJ2-2 | TRBV6-5
CASSLSSPRDEQFF | TRBJ2-1 | TRBV28
CASSPRESVNYGYTF | TRBJ1-2 | TRBV18